One TCR beta chain is described in this entry. Only a few counts were recorded for this clonotype. The target of this receptor is not known. At one end the junction does not follow the germline gene, possibly because of a read error. The TCR beta CDR3 regions were amplified from the RNA transcripts. The TCR CDR3 was subjected to a first round of RT-PCR using the HTBI primer set and the Qiagen OneStep RT-PCR kit. Libraries were constructed in a second round of multiplex PCR, after which size selection and purification were performed. Sequencing of the libraries was done on an Illumina HiSeq2000 using paired-end 100 bp reads. The authors' analysis ran thus. SOAPnuke was used to process the raw data, throwing out any read that contained adapters or uncalled bases, had a mean Phred below 15, or lacked an exact constant-primer or identifier match. High-quality paired reads were merged using COPE v1.2.5, and each unique nucleotide sequence was defined as a clonotype. MiTCR v1.1 was used to align clonotypes to the IMGT TRBV, TRBD and TRBJ reference segments. Analysis was restricted to V-J combinations with a frequency above 0.0001, which covered about 99% of repertoires. A TCS score was defined as the ratio of F50 (clonal expansion) to E x V (chaos), with BLOSUM62-based TCRdist applied between CDR3 peptides within each V-J. Welch's t-statistics and random forest reduced around 520 V-J features to under 15, which were used in a naive Bayes classifier (R e1071). TCRdb ran its own pipeline on the public reads, namely fastp trimming at Q25 and MiXCR clone calling, and kept in-frame beta chains. Here each entry gathers all rows of one CDR3 protein and keeps the most common genes and DNA. The V and J calls and clone size are TCRdb's, not the authors'. Here the sample has 600,000 to 650,000 distinct CDR3 sequences; under 25% occur a single time. Clones ranked in the top ten supply about 35% of the sample.

Ophthalmopathy patients had moderately to severely active disease, with a Clinical Activity Score of 3 or more, a NOSPECS grade of 4 or more, and a disease duration of less than 3 months. Any patient with an uncontrolled infection, another autoimmune disease, pregnancy or lactation was excluded. Diagnoses relied on clinical symptoms, serum thyroxine and TRAb, thyroid ultrasound and orbital computed tomography. PBMCs were isolated from about 9 ml of fresh peripheral blood by Ficoll-Paque density gradient centrifugation. Trizol reagent was used to extract total RNA, and RNA quality was then checked on an Agilent 2100 Bioanalyzer. This specimen belongs to a study of T cells in Graves' hyperthyroidism and ophthalmopathy (dated by TCRdb to 2018 to 2020). A note on the overall study: Peripheral blood samples were taken at the time of initial diagnosis, prior to any treatment. To identify distinguishing TCR V-J signatures, a discovery cohort of 90 to 100 patients was used, comprising some 43 with Graves' ophthalmopathy and some 57 with stable Graves' hyperthyroidism. Prospective prediction of ophthalmopathy was tested in an independent validation cohort consisting of 18 hyperthyroidism patients and more than 15 patients who later progressed to ophthalmopathy. For training and testing, the roughly 100 patients in the discovery cohort were randomly divided in a 7:3 ratio. The study also compared thyroid tissue and blood T-cell repertoires from five or six Graves' hyperthyroidism patients. Once sampling was done, hyperthyroidism patients were given methimazole at a starting dose of 30 mg daily, whereas ophthalmopathy patients were given high-dose intravenous methylprednisolone. According to the paper, TCR Vbeta CDR3 sequencing was carried out on some 130 peripheral blood samples, which came from under 50 ophthalmopathy, roughly 75 hyperthyroidism and roughly 17 progressor patients. What the research found in general, with its limitations: In cross-validation, a model built on a 13 V-J signature told ophthalmopathy apart from stable hyperthyroidism with over 85% sensitivity and approximately 81% specificity, and in testing the same model reached 80%/75%. No statistical method was used to fix the sample size in advance, and group allocation was not hidden from the investigators. Most expanded thyroid clonotypes (frequency above 0.001) were also found in blood, which suggests that blood repertoires may mirror thyroid immune responses. In validation, the model predicted progression to ophthalmopathy with approximately 71% sensitivity and about 72% specificity, a median of 6.5 months before onset.

The germline V gene gives CDR1 as SGHAT and CDR2 as FQNNGV. Its CDR3 holds 16 amino acids, cysteine through phenylalanine. Just the 48-base CDR3 DNA is kept, in frame starting at base 1. The sample was blood. The TCR comes from a man aged 25 to 40 with Graves' ophthalmopathy. Here the chain combines TRBV11-2 and TRBJ1-1; the D segment could be TRBD1, given 6 matching bases. The bases read TGTGCCAGCAGCTTAGATTGGACAGCGGTGAACACTGAAGCTTTTTTT. Protein translation: CASSLDWTAVNTEAFF.